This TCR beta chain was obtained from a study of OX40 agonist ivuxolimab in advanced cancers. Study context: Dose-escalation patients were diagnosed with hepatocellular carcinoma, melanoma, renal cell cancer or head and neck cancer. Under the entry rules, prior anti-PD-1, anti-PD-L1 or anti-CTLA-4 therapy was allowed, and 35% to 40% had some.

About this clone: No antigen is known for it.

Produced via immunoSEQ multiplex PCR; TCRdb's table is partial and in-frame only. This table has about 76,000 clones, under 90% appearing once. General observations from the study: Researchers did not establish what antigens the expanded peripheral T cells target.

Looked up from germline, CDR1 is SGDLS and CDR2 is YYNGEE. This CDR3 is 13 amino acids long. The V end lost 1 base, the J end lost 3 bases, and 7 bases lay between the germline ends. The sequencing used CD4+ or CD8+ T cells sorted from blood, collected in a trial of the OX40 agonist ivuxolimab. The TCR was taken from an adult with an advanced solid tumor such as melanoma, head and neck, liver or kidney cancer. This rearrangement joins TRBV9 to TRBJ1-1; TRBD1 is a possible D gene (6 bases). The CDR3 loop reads CASSVSGDTEAFF. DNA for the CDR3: TGTGCCAGCAGCGTATCAGGGGACACTGAAGCTTTCTTT.